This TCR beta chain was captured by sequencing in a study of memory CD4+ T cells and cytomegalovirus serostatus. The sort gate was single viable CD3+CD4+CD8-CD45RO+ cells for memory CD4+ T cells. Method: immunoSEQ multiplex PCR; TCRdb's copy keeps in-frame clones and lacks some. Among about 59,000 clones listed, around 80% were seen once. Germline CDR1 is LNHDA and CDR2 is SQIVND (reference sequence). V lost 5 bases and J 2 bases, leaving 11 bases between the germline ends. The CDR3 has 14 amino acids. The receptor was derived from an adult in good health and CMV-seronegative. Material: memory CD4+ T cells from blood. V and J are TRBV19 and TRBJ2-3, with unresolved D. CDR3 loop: CASSGIQNTDTQYF. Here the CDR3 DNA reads TGTGCCAGTAGTGGGATACAGAACACAGATACGCAGTATTTT.